This note documents a single T cell receptor beta chain sequence. Its recognized antigen is unknown. No quality values exist for individual bases; no much larger clone is one base distant. The immunoSEQ Assay, a bias-controlled multiplex PCR, was used to amplify TCRbeta CDR3 regions from genomic DNA. The authors processed their data as follows. Nucleated cell counts per sample were estimated from amplification of reference gene primers within the assay. To quantify the absolute abundance of each unique TCRbeta CDR3 rearrangement, sequence reads were collapsed and filtered. For each sample, productive Simpson clonality was calculated as the square root of Simpson's diversity index across productive rearrangements. The table comes from immuneACCESS by way of TCRdb, which keeps in-frame sequences with V and J called. Part of the clones is missing from these tables; in studies checked, under half for an unresolved V gene and the rest for unknown reasons. That table is the source of V, J and clone size, and D and trimming were worked out from the DNA. The sample records about 210,000 clones, approximately 80% of which are singletons. Together, the top ten hold about 9% of the sample.

In the prospective study, participants were about 18 to 89 years old, resided in around 25 geographic areas of the United States, and were enrolled through a virtual design. In the prospective study, participants were assigned to cohorts based on the clinical history participants reported in a screening survey and a study questionnaire. For ImmuneRACE Cohort 3, a participant was defined as recovered based on two consecutive negative NP/OP PCR tests, clearance by a healthcare professional, or resolution of symptoms. In the prospective study, whole blood, serum and a nasopharyngeal or oropharyngeal swab were collected from each participant by mobile phlebotomists. Prospective study participants could optionally give additional blood draws and questionnaires over an approximately two-month period. Prospective study blood samples were shipped either frozen or at room temperature before DNA extraction.

The data derive from a study of blood T cell repertoires in COVID-19 (dated by TCRdb to between 2020 and 2021). Turning to the overall study: Samples from collaborators originated in the United States, Italy and Spain and spanned both the acute and convalescent phases of COVID-19. The material from the prospective study consisted of cDNA or gDNA derived from T cells, B-cell-depleted T cells, or PBMCs. Deeply sampled blood TCRbeta repertoires from subjects exposed to, actively infected with, or recovered from COVID-19 were included in the dataset. A freely available public database, intended as a resource for researchers studying the immune response to SARS-CoV-2, is where the repertoires were released. Samples were obtained from the ongoing ImmuneRACE study (first 160 participants) and from over 1,000 subjects provided by 6 global collaborators. Nearly every sample came with metadata listing a de-identified subject ID, COVID-19 status, age in years and sex. HLA class I and class II types, where available, came from metadata supplied by the sample provider rather than from assay-based typing.

V is pruned by 4 bases and J by 7 bases, leaving 3 bases of the junction without a gene match. Including cysteine and phenylalanine, the CDR3 has 13 amino acids. Only the CDR3 portion is preserved as DNA: 39 bases, with reading frame beginning at the first base. The germline V gene provides CDR1 SGHVS and CDR2 FNYEAQ. Points the paper makes about the study in general: The quantity of clinical and demographic metadata differed by source and by participant and was supplied without curation.

This chain joins TRBV7-6 to TRBJ2-1, with 8 junctional bases fitting TRBD1. Material for sequencing was PBMCs or T cells enriched from blood (not recorded which). This clonotype was sampled from a man aged 35 to 55 who had recovered from COVID-19. The DNA is TGTGCCAGCAGCTCAGACAGGGGTAATGAGCAGTTCTTC. Its translation is CASSSDRGNEQFF.